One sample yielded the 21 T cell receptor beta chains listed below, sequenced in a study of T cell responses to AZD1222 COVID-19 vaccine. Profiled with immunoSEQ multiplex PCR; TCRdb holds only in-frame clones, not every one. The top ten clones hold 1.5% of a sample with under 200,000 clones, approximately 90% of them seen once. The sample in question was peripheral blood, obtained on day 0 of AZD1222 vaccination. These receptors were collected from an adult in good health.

Written as DNA, the CDR3 is TGTGCCAGCAGTTACCACGGACTCAATCAGCCCCAGCATTTT. The encoded protein is CASSYHGLNQPQHF. The chain couples TRBV6-5 to TRBJ1-5; D unclear. The CDR3 runs to 14 residues. Germline V CDR1 and CDR2: MNHEY, SVGAGI. V was pared by 2 bases and J by 3 bases, with 8 bases between.

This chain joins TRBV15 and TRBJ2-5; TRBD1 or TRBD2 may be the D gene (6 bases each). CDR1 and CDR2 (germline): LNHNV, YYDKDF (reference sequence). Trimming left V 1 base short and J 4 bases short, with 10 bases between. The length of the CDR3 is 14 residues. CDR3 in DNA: TGTGCCACCAGCAGAGCGGGGGCCGGAGAGACCCAGTACTTC. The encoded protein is CATSRAGAGETQYF.

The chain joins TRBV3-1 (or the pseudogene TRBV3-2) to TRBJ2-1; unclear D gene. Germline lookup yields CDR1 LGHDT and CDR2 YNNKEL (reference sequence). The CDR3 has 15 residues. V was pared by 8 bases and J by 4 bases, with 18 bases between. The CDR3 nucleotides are TGTGCCAGCCACCCGGGTGGCATGGGGTACAATGAGCAGTTCTTC. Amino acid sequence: CASHPGGMGYNEQFF.

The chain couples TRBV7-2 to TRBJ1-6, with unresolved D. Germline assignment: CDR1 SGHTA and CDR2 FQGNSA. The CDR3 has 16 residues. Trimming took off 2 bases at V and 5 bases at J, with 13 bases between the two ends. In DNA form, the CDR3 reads TGTGCCAGCAGCTTATTGGCCCCGGGCGATAATTCACCCCTCCACTTT. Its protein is CASSLLAPGDNSPLHF.

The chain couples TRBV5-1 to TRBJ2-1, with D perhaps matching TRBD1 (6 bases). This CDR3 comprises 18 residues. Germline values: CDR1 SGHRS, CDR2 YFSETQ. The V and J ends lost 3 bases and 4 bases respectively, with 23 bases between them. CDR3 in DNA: TGCGCCAGCAGCTCGCCGCTCCGATACAGGGTCAGGTACAATGAGCAGTTCTTC. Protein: CASSSPLRYRVRYNEQFF.

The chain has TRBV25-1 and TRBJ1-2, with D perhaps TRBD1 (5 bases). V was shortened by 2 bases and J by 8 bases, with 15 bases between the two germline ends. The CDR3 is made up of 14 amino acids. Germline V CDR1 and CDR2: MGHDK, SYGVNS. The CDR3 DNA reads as TGTGCCAGCAGTGAAATGGGACGTGGAAGGGGCTACACCTTC. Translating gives CASSEMGRGRGYTF.

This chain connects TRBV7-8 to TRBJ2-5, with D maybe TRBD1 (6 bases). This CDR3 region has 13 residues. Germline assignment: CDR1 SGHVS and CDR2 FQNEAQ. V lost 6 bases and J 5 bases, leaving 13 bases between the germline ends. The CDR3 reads CASSPGDGETQYF. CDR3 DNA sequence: TGTGCCAGCAGTCCAGGGGACGGGGAGACCCAGTACTTC.

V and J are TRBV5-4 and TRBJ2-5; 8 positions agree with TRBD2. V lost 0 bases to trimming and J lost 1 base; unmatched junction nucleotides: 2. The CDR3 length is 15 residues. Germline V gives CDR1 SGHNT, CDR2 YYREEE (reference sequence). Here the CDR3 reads CASSLGGGLQETQYF. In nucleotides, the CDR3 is TGTGCCAGCAGCTTGGGCGGGGGGCTCCAAGAGACCCAGTACTTC.

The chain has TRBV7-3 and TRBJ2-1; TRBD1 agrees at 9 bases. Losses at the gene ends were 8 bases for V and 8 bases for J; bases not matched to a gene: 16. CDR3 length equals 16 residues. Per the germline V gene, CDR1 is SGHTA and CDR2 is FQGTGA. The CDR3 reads CASSRDRVVGSHEQFF. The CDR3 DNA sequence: TGTGCCAGCTCAAGGGACAGGGTGGTGGGTAGCCATGAGCAGTTCTTC.

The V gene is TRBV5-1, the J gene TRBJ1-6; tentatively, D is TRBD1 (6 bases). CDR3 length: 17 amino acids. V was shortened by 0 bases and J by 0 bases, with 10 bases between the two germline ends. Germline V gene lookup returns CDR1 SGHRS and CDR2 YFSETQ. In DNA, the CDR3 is TGCGCCAGCAGCTTGGTGGAAGGGGGCTCCTATAATTCACCCCTCCACTTT. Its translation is CASSLVEGGSYNSPLHF.

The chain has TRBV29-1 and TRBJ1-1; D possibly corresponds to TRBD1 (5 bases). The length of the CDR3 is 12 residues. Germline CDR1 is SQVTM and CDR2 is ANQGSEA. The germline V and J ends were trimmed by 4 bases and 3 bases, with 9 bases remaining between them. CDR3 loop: CSVVRGYTEAFF. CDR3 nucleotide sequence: TGCAGCGTTGTTAGGGGCTACACTGAAGCTTTCTTT.

The CDR3 reads CASSSAGTSGGQEQYF. The CDR3 DNA is TGTGCCAGCAGCTCGGCGGGGACTAGCGGGGGGCAAGAGCAGTACTTC. This chain uses TRBV11-2 with TRBJ2-7, with 15 bases identical to TRBD2. Germline CDR1 SGHAT, CDR2 FQNNGV. The trim removed 4 bases at V and 7 bases at J, leaving 8 bases unmatched. The CDR3 contains 16 residues.

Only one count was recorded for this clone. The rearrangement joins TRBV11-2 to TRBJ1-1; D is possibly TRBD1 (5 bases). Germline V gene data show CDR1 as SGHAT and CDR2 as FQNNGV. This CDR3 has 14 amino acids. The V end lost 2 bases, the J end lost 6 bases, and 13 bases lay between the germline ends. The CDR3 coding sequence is TGTGCCAGCAGCTTACAGGGATATTACGCTGAAGCTTTCTTT. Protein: CASSLQGYYAEAFF.

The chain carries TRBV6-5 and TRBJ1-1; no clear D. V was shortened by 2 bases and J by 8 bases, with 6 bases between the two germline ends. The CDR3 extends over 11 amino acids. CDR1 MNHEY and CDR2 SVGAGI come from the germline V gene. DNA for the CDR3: TGTGCCAGCAGTTACCGAGGAGAAGCTTTCTTT. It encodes CASSYRGEAFF.

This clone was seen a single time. The CDR3 sequence is CASSLQTGDRPQHF. The CDR3 nucleotides are TGTGCCAGCAGCTTACAAACAGGCGATCGGCCCCAGCATTTT. The chain joins TRBV7-2 to TRBJ1-5; weak D call: TRBD1 (5 bases). V gave up 2 bases and J gave up 9 bases, with 14 bases separating them. Germline assignment: CDR1 SGHTA and CDR2 FQGNSA. The CDR3 spans 14 residues.

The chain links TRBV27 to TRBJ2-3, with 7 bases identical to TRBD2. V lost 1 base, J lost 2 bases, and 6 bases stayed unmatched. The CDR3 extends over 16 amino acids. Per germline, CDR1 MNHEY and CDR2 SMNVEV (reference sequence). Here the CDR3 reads CASSLYGGVATDTQYF. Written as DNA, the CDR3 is TGTGCCAGCAGTTTATATGGGGGGGTAGCCACAGATACGCAGTATTTT.

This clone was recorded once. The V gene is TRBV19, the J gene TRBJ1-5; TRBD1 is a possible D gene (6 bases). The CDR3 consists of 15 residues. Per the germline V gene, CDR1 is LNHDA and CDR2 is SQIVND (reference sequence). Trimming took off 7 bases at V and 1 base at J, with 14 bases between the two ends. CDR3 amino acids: CASTRDRLSNQPQHF. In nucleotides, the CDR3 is TGTGCCAGTACACGAGACAGGCTAAGCAATCAGCCCCAGCATTTT.

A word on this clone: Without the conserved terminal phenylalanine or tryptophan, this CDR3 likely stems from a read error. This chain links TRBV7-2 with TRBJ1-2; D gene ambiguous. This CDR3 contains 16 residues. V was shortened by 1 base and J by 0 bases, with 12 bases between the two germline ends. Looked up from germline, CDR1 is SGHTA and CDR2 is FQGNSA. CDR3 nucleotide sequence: TGTGCCAGCAGCTTAGACGGTAGACCACCTAACTATGGCTACACCCTC. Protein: CASSLDGRPPNYGYTL.

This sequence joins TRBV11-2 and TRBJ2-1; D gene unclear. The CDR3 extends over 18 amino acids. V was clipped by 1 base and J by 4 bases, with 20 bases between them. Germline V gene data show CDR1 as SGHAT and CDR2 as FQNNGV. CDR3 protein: CASSLVLSTAAAYNEQFF. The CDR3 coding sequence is TGTGCCAGCAGCTTAGTACTATCTACTGCGGCGGCGTACAATGAGCAGTTCTTC. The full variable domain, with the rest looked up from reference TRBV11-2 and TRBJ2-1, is EAGVAQSPRYKIIEKRQSVAFWCNPISGHATLYWYQQILGQGPKLLIQFQNNGVVDDSQLPKDRFSAERLKGVDSTLKIQPAKLEDSAVYLCASSLVLSTAAAYNEQFFGPGTRLTVL.

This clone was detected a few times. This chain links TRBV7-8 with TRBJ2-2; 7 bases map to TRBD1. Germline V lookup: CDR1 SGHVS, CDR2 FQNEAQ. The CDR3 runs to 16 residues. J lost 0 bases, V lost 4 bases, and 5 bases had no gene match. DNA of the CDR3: TGTGCCAGCAGCTCACGACAGGGTGCGAACACCGGGGAGCTGTTTTTT. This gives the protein CASSSRQGANTGELFF.

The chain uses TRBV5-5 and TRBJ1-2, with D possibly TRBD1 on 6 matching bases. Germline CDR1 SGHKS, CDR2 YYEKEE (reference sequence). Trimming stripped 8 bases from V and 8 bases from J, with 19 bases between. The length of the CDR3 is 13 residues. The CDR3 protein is CASGGQLTIGYTF. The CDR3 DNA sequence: TGTGCCAGTGGAGGACAGTTGACGATAGGCTACACCTTC.